These T cell receptor beta chains were read from a single sample in a study of neoadjuvant anti-PD-1 for oral cavity cancer. The protocol was immunoSEQ multiplex PCR, while the TCRdb copy is restricted to in-frame clones and leaves out a portion. This sample has 75,000 to 100,000 clones, with about 80% found just once. This specimen was PBMCs, taken before nivolumab (anti-PD-1) treatment. The receptors here all came from a person aged 35-79 years with oral cavity squamous cell carcinoma. CDR3s include the opening cysteine and the closing phenylalanine or tryptophan. The D gene is left open where the match is weak. Only some rows state a clone size, as once, few, many or a class for expanded clones.

v_call: TRBV7-9
j_call: TRBJ1-2
d_call: TRBD1
clone_size: once
cdr3_nt: TGTGCCAGCAGCACCTGGGTAGGGGACAGTGGTCGGGGCTACACCTTC
cdr3_aa: CASSTWVGDSGRGYTF

v_call: TRBV19
j_call: TRBJ2-7
d_call: TRBD2
clone_size: once
cdr3_nt: TGTGCCAGTAGCACTAGCGGGAACACCTACGAGCAGTACTTC
cdr3_aa: CASSTSGNTYEQYF

v_call: TRBV2
j_call: TRBJ2-7
d_call: TRBD2
clone_size: .
cdr3_nt: TGTGCCAGCAGTGACTGGACTAGCGGGGGCGAGCAGTACTTC
cdr3_aa: CASSDWTSGGEQYF

v_call: TRBV2
j_call: TRBJ2-5
d_call: .
clone_size: .
cdr3_nt: TGTGCCGAAGGGGATGACCTTACTCCGACCCAGTACTTC
cdr3_aa: CAEGDDLTPTQYF

v_call: TRBV6-6
j_call: TRBJ1-1
d_call: .
clone_size: once
cdr3_nt: TGTGCCAGCAACGGGCAGGGGAACACTGAAGCTTTCTTT
cdr3_aa: CASNGQGNTEAFF

v_call: TRBV28
j_call: TRBJ2-1
d_call: TRBD2
clone_size: .
cdr3_nt: TGTGCCAGCAGTTTTCTAGCGGGAGACTCTAATGAGCAGTTCTTC
cdr3_aa: CASSFLAGDSNEQFF

v_call: TRBV25-1
j_call: TRBJ2-2
d_call: TRBD2
clone_size: few
cdr3_nt: TGTGCCAGCAGCGTAGCGGGCCGCGGGGAGCTGTTTTTT
cdr3_aa: CASSVAGRGELFF

v_call: TRBV6-4
j_call: TRBJ1-5
d_call: .
clone_size: .
cdr3_nt: TGTGCCAGCAGTGACTCTGGGGCGGCATACATTAGCAATCAGCCCCAGCATTTT
cdr3_aa: CASSDSGAAYISNQPQHF

v_call: TRBV7-3
j_call: TRBJ2-5
d_call: .
clone_size: once
cdr3_nt: TGTGCCAGCAGCCCCAACACGAGAGGAGAGACCCAGTACTTC
cdr3_aa: CASSPNTRGETQYF

v_call: TRBV19
j_call: TRBJ2-7
d_call: .
clone_size: once
cdr3_nt: TGTGCCAGTAGTATTACGACTAGCTACGAGCAGTACTTC
cdr3_aa: CASSITTSYEQYF

v_call: TRBV10-3
j_call: TRBJ1-1
d_call: .
clone_size: .
cdr3_nt: TGTGCCATCAGTGATTGGGGAAGAATGAACACTGAAGCTTTCTTT
cdr3_aa: CAISDWGRMNTEAFF

v_call: TRBV27
j_call: TRBJ1-1
d_call: .
clone_size: .
cdr3_nt: TGTGCCAGCAGCTTCTCGGGGGTGAACACTGAAGCTTTCTTT
cdr3_aa: CASSFSGVNTEAFF

v_call: TRBV25-1
j_call: TRBJ2-7
d_call: TRBD2
clone_size: .
cdr3_nt: TGTGCCAGCAGTGAAGAGGGGACTAGCGGGAGCTACGAGCAGTACTTC
cdr3_aa: CASSEEGTSGSYEQYF

v_call: TRBV9
j_call: TRBJ2-1
d_call: .
clone_size: .
cdr3_nt: TGTGCCAGCAGCGTAGATCAGCTCTCCTACAATGAGCAGTTCTTC
cdr3_aa: CASSVDQLSYNEQFF

v_call: TRBV10-3
j_call: TRBJ1-1
d_call: TRBD1
clone_size: .
cdr3_nt: TGTGCCATCAGCCTTGGGACAGTAAACACTGAAGCTTTCTTT
cdr3_aa: CAISLGTVNTEAFF

v_call: TRBV4-2
j_call: TRBJ2-7
d_call: .
clone_size: .
cdr3_nt: TGTGCCAGCAGCCCCCAGGGCGGCGGGACCTACGAGCAGTACTTC
cdr3_aa: CASSPQGGGTYEQYF

v_call: TRBV6-5
j_call: TRBJ1-2
d_call: .
clone_size: .
cdr3_nt: TGTGCCAGCAGTACCGTGGGGGCTATCTATGGCTACACCTTC
cdr3_aa: CASSTVGAIYGYTF